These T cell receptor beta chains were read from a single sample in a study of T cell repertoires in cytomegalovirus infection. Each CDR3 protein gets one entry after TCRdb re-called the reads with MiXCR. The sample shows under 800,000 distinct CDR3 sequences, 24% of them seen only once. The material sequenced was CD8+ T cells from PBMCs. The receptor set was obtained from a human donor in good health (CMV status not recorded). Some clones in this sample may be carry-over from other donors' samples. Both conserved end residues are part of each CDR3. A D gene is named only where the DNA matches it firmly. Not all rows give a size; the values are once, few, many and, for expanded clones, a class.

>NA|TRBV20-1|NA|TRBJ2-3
TGCAGTGCTAGAGACATCCTGAGCACAGATACGCAGTATTTT
CSARDILSTDTQYF
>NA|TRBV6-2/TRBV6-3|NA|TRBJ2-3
TGTGCCAGCAGTTTGTTGGGGGCTGAAGATACGCAGTATTTT
CASSLLGAEDTQYF
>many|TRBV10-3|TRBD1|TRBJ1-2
TGTGCCATCAGTGCCCTACCTTCTGTGGTACAGGGGGGAGATGGCTACACCTTC
CAISALPSVVQGGDGYTF
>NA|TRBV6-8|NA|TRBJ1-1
TGTGCCAGCAGTTACTCGACAAGCATGAACACTGAAGCTTTCTTT
CASSYSTSMNTEAFF
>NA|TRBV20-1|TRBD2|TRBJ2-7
TGCAGTGCTAGAGTAGCGGGGGGACATAAAACCTCCTACGAGCAGTACTTC
CSARVAGGHKTSYEQYF
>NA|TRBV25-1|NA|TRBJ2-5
TGTGCCAGCAGTGAACCAGGTTGGGAGACCCAGTACTTC
CASSEPGWETQYF
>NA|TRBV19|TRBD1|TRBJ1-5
TGTGCCAGTAGTATAGATCCCGACAGGGGCGCTGTCTATAGCAATCAGCCCCAGCATTTT
CASSIDPDRGAVYSNQPQHF
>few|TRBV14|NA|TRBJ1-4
TGTGCCAGCAGCCAAGAGCCCCTCCGGGCCGCAGGGCGTGGGAATGAAAAACTGTTTTTT
CASSQEPLRAAGRGNEKLFF
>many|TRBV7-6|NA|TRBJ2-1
TGTGCCAGTATCCCCGCCGGGGGCAATGAGCAGTTCTTC
CASIPAGGNEQFF
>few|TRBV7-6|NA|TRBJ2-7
TGTGCCAGCAGCTTAGACACCTACCCCTACGAAGAGCAGTACTTC
CASSLDTYPYEEQYF
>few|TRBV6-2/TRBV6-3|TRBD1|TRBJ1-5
TGTGCCAGCAGTATCCTGCCGGGACAGGGAATGGTAGCGGGCAATCAGCCCCAGCATTTT
CASSILPGQGMVAGNQPQHF
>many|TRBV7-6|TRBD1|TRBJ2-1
TGTGCCAGCAGCTTATACGCAGCGGACAGGGGGTCGAATGAGCAGTTCTTC
CASSLYAADRGSNEQFF
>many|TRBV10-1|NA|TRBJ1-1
TGCGCCAGCAGTGAGGGGGGCCGGACTGAAGCTTTCTTT
CASSEGGRTEAFF
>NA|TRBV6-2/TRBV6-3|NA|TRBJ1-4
TGTGCCAGCAGTTCCACTTCCGGGACATCCGAAAAACTGTTTTTT
CASSSTSGTSEKLFF
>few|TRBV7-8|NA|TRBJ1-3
TGTGCCAGCAGCTGGGGGTCGACCTCTGGAAACACCATATATTTT
CASSWGSTSGNTIYF
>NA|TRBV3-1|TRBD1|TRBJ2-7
TGTGCCAGCAGCCATTACGGGACAGGGTCCGGATACGAGCAGTACTTC
CASSHYGTGSGYEQYF
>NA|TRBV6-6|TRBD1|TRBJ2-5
TGTGCCAGCGAGAGGGGGCACCAAGAGACCCAGTACTTC
CASERGHQETQYF
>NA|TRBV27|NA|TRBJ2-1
TGTGCCAGCAACGATGGGGCGGGATACAATGAGCAGTTCTTC
CASNDGAGYNEQFF
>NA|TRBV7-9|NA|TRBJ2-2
TGTGCCTCTAAGGGGTGGTCGACCACCGGGGAGCTGTTTTTT
CASKGWSTTGELFF
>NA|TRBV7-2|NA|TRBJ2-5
TGTGCCAGCAGCTCCACTCCCCAGAGGGAGACCCAGTACTTC
CASSSTPQRETQYF
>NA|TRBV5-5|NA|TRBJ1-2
TGTGCCAGCAGCCCCGGAGGGGGGCCCTATGGCTACACCTTC
CASSPGGGPYGYTF
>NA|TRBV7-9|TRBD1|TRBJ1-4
TGTGCCAGCAGGCTCACAGGGGCCCCAACTAATGAAAAACTGTTTTTT
CASRLTGAPTNEKLFF
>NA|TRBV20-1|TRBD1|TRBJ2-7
TGCAGTGCTAGAGATCCTCGGACAGGGACCTACGAGCAGTACTTC
CSARDPRTGTYEQYF
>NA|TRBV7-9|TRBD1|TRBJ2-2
TGTGCCAGCAGCCTCGAGACAGGGTCCTCCGGGAAGCTGTTTTTT
CASSLETGSSGKLFF
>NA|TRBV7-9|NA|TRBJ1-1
TGTGCCAGCAGCCCAATCGACCGCCGGGAAGCTTTCTTT
CASSPIDRREAFF
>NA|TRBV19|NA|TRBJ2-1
TGTGCCAGTAGTATAGGGGATTTTTACAATGAGCAGTTCTTC
CASSIGDFYNEQFF
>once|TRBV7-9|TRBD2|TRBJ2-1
TGTGCCAGCACCACTAGCGGGGGGTACAATGAGCAGTTCTTC
CASTTSGGYNEQFF
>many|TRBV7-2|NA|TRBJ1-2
TGTGCCAGCACCTCCCCCCCGGGGGCCTACTATGGCTACACCTTC
CASTSPPGAYYGYTF
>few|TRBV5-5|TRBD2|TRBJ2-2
TGTGCCAGCAGCTTGGAACTTAGCGGGCGGAACACCGGGGAGCTGTTTTTT
CASSLELSGRNTGELFF
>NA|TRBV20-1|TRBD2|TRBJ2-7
TGCAGTGCTAGAGTTCCCCGGAGCGGGGTCGGCGACGAGCAGTACTTC
CSARVPRSGVGDEQYF
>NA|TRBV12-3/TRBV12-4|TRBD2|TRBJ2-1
TGTGCCAGCAGTTTAGTAGCGGGGGACTCCTACAATGAGCAGTTCTTC
CASSLVAGDSYNEQFF
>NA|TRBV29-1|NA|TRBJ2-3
TGCAGCGTTGTGGGGAGGAGGGCAGATACGCAGTATTTT
CSVVGRRADTQYF
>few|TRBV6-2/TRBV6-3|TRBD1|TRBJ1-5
TGTGCCAGCAGAACTATCGGGGAAGTAGACAGGGCGACTCAGCCCCAGCATTTT
CASRTIGEVDRATQPQHF
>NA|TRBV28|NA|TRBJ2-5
TGTGCCAGCAGTTTCAGGGGGGGTTACCAAGAGACCCAGTACTTC
CASSFRGGYQETQYF
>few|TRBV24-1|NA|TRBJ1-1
TGTGCCACCAGTTGGAGGGCAGGGTCGTCATTGAACACTGAAGCTTTCTTT
CATSWRAGSSLNTEAFF
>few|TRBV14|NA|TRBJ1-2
TGTGCCAGCAGCCGAACGACGGGGCGAGGGTATGGCTACACCTTC
CASSRTTGRGYGYTF
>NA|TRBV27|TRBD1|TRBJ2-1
TGTGCCAGCAGTCATGACAGGGCTTTCTACAATGAGCAGTTCTTC
CASSHDRAFYNEQFF
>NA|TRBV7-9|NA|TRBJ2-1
TGTGCCAGCAGCCCCGATTCAGCGGTATACAATGAGCAGTTCTTC
CASSPDSAVYNEQFF
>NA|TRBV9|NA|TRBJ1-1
TGTGCCAGCAGCGCAACTGTTACAGCGATGAACACTGAAGCTTTCTTT
CASSATVTAMNTEAFF
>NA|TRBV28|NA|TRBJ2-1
TGTGCCAGCAGTTTTGTCTCCTACAATGAGCAGTTCTTC
CASSFVSYNEQFF
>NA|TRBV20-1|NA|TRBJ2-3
TGCAGTGCTAGGGGGCAGGGACGCCAAGATACGCAGTATTTT
CSARGQGRQDTQYF
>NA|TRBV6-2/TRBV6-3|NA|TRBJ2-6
TGTGCCAGCAGTTACCGGAAAAAGGCATCTGGGGCCAACGTCCTGACTTTC
CASSYRKKASGANVLTF
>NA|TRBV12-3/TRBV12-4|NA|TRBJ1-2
TGTGCCAGCAGTATCCGGGCGAACTATGGCTACACCTTC
CASSIRANYGYTF
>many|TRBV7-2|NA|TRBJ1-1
TGTGCCAGCAGTTCAGTCCGGCGCACTGAAGCTTTCTTT
CASSSVRRTEAFF
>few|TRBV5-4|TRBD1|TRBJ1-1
TGTGCCAGCAGCTTGACAGGGGGAGTGGAGGCTTTCTTT
CASSLTGGVEAFF
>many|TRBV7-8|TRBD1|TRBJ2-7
TGTGCCAGCAGCGGGGGGACAGGGACCTACGAGCAGTACTTC
CASSGGTGTYEQYF
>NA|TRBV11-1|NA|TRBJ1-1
TGTGCCAGCAGCTTAGGTCAAGTGATTGTGACTGAAGCTTTCTTT
CASSLGQVIVTEAFF